This TCR beta chain was identified in a study of T cell repertoires in cytomegalovirus infection. Study-level information: Indications came from public TCR beta signatures; they pointed to CMV infection and to a matching HLA type.

There are 15 residues in the CDR3. CDR1 and CDR2 from the germline V gene are MNHNS and SASEGT. Deletions cut 2 bases from V and 1 base from J, with 12 bases between. Via MiXCR, TCRdb re-called the reads, giving one row per CDR3 protein. The data hold a few hundred thousand distinct CDR3 sequences, with 26% observed a single time. Study-level findings and limits: Carriers of CMV plus the relevant HLA were identified by cumulative public TCR beta family frequency. The ex vivo response was dominated by HLA-C-restricted CMV-specific TCR beta clonotypes.

As for this clonotype: Its specificity is unknown.

The chain employs TRBV6-1 and TRBJ2-7; the D gene is possibly TRBD2 (5 bases). Sequencing used PBMCs. The TCR originated in a human donor in good health (CMV status not recorded). Some clones in this sample may be carry-over from other donors' samples. The CDR3: CASSEIPSPSYEQYV. In nucleotides, the CDR3 is TGTGCCAGCAGTGAAATCCCTAGCCCATCCTACGAGCAGTACGTC.